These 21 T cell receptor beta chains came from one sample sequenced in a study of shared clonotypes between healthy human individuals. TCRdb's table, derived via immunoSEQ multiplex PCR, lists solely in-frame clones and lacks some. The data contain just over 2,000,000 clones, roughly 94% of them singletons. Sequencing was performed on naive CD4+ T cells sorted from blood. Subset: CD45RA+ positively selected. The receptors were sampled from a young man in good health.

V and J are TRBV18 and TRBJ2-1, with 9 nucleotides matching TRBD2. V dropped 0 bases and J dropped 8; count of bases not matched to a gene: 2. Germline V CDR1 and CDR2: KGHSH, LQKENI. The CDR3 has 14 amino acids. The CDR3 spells CASSPPSGGDEQFF. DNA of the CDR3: TGTGCCAGCTCACCACCTAGCGGGGGTGATGAGCAGTTCTTC.

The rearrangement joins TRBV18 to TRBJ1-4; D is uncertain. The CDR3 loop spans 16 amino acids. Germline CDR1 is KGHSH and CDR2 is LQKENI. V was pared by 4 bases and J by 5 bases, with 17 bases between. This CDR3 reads CASSLSQTGQNEKLFF. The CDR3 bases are TGTGCCAGCTCACTATCCCAGACGGGCCAGAATGAAAAACTGTTTTTT.

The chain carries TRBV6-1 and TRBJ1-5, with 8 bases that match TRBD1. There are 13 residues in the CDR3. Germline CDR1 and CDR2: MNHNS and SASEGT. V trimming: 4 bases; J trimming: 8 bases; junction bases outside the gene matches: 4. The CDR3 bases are TGTGCCAGCAGTGCAGGGGGCACGGAGCCCCAGCATTTT. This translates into CASSAGGTEPQHF.

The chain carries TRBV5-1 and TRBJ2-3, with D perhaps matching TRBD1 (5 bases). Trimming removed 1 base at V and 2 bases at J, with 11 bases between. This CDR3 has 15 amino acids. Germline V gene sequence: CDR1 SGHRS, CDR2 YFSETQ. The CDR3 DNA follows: TGCGCCAGCAGCTTGAACAGGTTTCCCACAGATACGCAGTATTTT. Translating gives CASSLNRFPTDTQYF.

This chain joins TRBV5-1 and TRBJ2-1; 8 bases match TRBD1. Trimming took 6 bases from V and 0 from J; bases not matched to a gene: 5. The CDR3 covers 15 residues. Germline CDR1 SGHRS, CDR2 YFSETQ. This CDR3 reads CASKGTGGSYNEQFF. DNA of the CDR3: TGCGCCAGCAAAGGGACAGGAGGCTCCTACAATGAGCAGTTCTTC.

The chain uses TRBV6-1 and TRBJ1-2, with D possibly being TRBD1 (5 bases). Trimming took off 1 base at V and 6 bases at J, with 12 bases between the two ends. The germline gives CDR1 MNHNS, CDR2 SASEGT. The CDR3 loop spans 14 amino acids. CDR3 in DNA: TGTGCCAGCAGTGAAGAAGGGGCTGTAGATGGCTACACCTTC. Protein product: CASSEEGAVDGYTF.

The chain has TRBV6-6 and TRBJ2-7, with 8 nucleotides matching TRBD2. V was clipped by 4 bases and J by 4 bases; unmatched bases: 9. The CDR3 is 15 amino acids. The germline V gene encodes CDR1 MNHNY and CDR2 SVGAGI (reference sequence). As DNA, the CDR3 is TGTGCCAGCAGTTTACTAAGCGGGAGCGGATACGAGCAGTACTTC. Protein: CASSLLSGSGYEQYF.

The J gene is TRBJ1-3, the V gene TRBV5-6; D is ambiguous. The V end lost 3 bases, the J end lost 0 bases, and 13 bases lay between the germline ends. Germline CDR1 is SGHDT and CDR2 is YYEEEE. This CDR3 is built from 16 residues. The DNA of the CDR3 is TGTGCCAGCAGCTGGGGTGCGCGGCTCTCTGGAAACACCATATATTTT. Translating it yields CASSWGARLSGNTIYF.

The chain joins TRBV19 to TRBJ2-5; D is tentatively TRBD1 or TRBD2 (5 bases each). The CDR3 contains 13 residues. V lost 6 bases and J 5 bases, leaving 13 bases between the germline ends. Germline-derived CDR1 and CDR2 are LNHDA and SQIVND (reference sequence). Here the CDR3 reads CASSLGVKETQYF. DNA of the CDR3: TGTGCCAGTAGCTTGGGGGTGAAGGAGACCCAGTACTTC.

The CDR3: CARLPRGWCDYGYTF. CDR3 in DNA: TGTGCCAGGCTCCCCCGGGGGTGGTGCGACTATGGCTACACCTTC. The gene calls are TRBV7-3 and TRBJ1-2; D may be TRBD1 (5 bases). The CDR3 loop spans 15 amino acids. V was cut by 9 bases and J by 3 bases, with 20 bases left in between. The germline V gene encodes CDR1 SGHTA and CDR2 FQGTGA.

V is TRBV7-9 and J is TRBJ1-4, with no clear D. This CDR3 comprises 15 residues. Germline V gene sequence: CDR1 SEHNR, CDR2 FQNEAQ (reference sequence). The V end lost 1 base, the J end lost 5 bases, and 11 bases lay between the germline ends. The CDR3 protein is CASSLGVVVNEKLFF. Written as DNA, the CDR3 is TGTGCCAGCAGCTTAGGGGTGGTGGTGAATGAAAAACTGTTTTTT. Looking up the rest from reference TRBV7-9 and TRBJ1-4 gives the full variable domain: DTGVSQNPRHKITKRGQNVTFRCDPISEHNRLYWYRQTLGQGPEFLTYFQNEAQLEKSRLLSDRFSAERPKGSFSTLEIQRTEQGDSAMYLCASSLGVVVNEKLFFGSGTQLSVL.

CDR3 sequence reads: CASSPTAGKGDEQYF. DNA of the CDR3: TGTGCCAGCTCACCAACGGCAGGGAAGGGTGACGAGCAGTACTTC. V is TRBV18 and J is TRBJ2-7; a possible D gene is TRBD1 (5 bases). The CDR3 extends over 15 amino acids. Trimming stripped 2 bases from V and 5 bases from J, with 16 bases between. Looked up from germline, CDR1 is KGHSH and CDR2 is LQKENI.

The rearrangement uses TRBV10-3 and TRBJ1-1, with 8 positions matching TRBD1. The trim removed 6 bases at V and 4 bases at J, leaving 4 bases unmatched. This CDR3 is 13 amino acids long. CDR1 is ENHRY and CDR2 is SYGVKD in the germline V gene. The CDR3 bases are TGTGCCATCAGAAGCACAGGGGGCACTGAAGCTTTCTTT. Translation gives CAIRSTGGTEAFF.

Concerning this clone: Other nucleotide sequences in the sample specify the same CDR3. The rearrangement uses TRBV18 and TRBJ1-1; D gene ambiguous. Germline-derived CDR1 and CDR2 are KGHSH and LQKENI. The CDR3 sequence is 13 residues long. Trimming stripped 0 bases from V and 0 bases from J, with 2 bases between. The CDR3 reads CASSPPMNTEAFF. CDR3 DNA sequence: TGTGCCAGCTCACCACCGATGAACACTGAAGCTTTCTTT.

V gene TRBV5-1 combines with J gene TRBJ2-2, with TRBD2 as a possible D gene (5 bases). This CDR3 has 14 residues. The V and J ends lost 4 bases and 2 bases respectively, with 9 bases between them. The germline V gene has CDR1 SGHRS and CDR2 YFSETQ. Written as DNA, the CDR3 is TGCGCCAGCAGCACTCGGGATAACACCGGGGAGCTGTTTTTT. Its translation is CASSTRDNTGELFF.

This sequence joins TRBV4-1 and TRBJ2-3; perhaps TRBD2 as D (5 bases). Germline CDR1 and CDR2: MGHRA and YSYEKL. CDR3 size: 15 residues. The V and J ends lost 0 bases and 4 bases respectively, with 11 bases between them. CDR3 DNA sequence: TGCGCCAGCAGCCAAGAAGAGGGCCGGCCAGATACGCAGTATTTT. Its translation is CASSQEEGRPDTQYF.

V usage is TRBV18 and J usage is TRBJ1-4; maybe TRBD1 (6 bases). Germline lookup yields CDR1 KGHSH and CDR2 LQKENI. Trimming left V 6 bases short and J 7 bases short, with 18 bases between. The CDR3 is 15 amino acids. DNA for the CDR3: TGTGCCAGCTCTACCAATGGGGGCGCAGGTGAAAAACTGTTTTTT. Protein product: CASSTNGGAGEKLFF.

CDR3 protein: CASRIREQGWTNEQYF. In DNA form, the CDR3 reads TGTGCCAGCAGGATACGGGAACAGGGATGGACCAACGAGCAGTACTTC. V and J are TRBV2 and TRBJ2-7; D perhaps matches TRBD1 (6 bases). This CDR3 is 16 amino acids long. The germline gives CDR1 SNHLY, CDR2 FYNNEI. The V end was cut by 6 bases, the J end by 5 bases, with 23 bases between.

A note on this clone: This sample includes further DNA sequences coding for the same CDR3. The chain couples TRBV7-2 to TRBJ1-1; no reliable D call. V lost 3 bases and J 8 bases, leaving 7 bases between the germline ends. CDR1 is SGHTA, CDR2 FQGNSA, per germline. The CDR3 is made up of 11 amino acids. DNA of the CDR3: TGTGCCAGCAGCTTGACAAGCGAAGCTTTCTTT. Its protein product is CASSLTSEAFF.

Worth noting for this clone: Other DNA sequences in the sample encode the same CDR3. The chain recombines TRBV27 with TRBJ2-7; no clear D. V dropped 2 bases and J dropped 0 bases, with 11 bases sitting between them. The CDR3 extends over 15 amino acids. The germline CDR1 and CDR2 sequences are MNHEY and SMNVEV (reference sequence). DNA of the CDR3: TGTGCCAGCAGTTTACTAGGGTTGGGCTCCTACGAGCAGTACTTC. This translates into CASSLLGLGSYEQYF.

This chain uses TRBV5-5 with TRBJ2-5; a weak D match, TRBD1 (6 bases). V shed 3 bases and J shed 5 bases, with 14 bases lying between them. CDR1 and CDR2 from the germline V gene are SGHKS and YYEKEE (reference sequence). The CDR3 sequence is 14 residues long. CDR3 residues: CASSSRAGAETQYF. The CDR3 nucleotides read TGTGCCAGCAGCTCCCGGGCAGGGGCGGAGACCCAGTACTTC.